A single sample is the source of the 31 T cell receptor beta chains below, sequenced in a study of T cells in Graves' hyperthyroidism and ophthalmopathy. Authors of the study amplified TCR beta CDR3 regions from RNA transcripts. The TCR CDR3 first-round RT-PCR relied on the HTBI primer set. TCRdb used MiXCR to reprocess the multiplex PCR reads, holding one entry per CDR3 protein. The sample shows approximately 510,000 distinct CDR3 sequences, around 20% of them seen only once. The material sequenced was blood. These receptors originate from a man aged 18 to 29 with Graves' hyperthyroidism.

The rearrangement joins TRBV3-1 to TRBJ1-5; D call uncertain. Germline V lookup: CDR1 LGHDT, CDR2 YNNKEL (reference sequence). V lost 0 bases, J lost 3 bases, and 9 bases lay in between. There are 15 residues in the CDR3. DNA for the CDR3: TGTGCCAGCAGCCAAGACGGCAGCCACAATCAGCCCCAGCATTTT. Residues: CASSQDGSHNQPQHF.

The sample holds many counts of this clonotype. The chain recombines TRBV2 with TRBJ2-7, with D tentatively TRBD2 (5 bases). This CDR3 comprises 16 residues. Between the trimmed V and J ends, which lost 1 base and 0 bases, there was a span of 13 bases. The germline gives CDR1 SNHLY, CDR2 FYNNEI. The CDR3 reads CASSEGPTGSSYEQYF. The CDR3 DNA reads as TGTGCCAGCAGTGAAGGGCCGACGGGAAGCTCCTACGAGCAGTACTTC. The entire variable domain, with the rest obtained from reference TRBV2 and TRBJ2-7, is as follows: EPEVTQTPSHQVTQMGQEVILRCVPISNHLYFYWYRQILGQKVEFLVSFYNNEISEKSEIFDDQFSVERPDGSNFTLKIRSTKLEDSAMYFCASSEGPTGSSYEQYFGPGTRLTVT.

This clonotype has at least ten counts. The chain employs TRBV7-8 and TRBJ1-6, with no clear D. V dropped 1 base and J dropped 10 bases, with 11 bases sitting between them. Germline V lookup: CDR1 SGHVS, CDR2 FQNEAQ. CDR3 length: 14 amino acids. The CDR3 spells CASSLVAGSSPLHF. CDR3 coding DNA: TGTGCCAGCAGCTTAGTTGCGGGGAGCTCACCCCTCCACTTT.

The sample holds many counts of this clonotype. The CDR3: CASSHTNPSPGNTEAFF. CDR3 in DNA: TGTGCCAGCAGCCACACCAACCCCAGCCCAGGAAACACTGAAGCTTTCTTT. The chain carries TRBV4-2 and TRBJ1-1; D unresolved. Germline V CDR1 and CDR2: LGHNA, YNFKEQ. V was cut by 3 bases and J by 2 bases, with 19 bases left in between. CDR3 size: 17 residues.

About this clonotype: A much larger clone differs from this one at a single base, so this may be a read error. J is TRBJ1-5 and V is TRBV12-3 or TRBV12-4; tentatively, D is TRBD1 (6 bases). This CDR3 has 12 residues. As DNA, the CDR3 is TGTGCCAACGGAGAGGGGGGTCAGCCCCAGCGTTTT. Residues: CANGEGGQPQRF.

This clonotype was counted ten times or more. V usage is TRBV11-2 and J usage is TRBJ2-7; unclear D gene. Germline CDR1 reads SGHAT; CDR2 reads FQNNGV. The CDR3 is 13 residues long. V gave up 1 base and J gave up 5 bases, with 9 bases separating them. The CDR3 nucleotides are TGTGCCAGCAGCTTAGGAGGTAGGAACGAGCAGTACTTC. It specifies CASSLGGRNEQYF.

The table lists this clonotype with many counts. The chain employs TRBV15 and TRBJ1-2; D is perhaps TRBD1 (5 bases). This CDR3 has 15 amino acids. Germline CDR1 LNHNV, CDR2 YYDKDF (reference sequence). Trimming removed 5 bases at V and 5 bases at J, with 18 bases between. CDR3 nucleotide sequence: TGTGCCACCAGCCCTATGGTGGGACTTCTTTATGGCTACACCTTC. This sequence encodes CATSPMVGLLYGYTF.

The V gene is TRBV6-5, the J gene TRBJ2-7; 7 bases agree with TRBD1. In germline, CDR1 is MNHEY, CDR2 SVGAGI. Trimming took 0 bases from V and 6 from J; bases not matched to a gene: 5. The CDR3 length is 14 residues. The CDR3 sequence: CASSYSLGQSEQYF. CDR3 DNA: TGTGCCAGCAGTTACTCGCTGGGACAGAGCGAGCAGTACTTC.

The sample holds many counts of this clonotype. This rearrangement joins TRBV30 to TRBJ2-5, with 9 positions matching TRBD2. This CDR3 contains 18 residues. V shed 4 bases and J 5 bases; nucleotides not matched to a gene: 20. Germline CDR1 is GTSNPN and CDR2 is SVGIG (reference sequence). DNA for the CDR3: TGTGCCTGGAACCGTTGGACCCCTACGCGGGGGGGAGTGGAGACCCAGTACTTC. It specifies CAWNRWTPTRGGVETQYF.

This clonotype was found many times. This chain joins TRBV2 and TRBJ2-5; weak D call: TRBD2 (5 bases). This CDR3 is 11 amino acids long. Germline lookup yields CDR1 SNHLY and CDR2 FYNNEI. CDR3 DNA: TGTGCTTGCGGGTTCCAAGAGACCCAGTACTTC. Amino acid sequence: CACGFQETQYF.

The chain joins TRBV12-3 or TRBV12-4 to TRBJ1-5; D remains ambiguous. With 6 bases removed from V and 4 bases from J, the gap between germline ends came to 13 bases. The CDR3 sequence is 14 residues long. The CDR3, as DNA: TGTGCCAGCAGCGTTTGGGAGAAAAATCAGCCCCAGCATTTT. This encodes CASSVWEKNQPQHF.

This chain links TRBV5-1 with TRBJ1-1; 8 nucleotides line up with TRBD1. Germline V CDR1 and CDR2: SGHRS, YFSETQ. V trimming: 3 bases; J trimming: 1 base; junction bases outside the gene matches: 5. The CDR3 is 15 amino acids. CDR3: CASSSDGQGNTEAFF. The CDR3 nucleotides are TGCGCCAGCAGCTCCGACGGACAGGGGAACACTGAAGCTTTCTTT.

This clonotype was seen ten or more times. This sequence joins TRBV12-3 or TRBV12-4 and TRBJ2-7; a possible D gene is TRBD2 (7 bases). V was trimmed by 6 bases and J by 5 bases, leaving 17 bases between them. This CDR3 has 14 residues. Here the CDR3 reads CASRGAAGDDEQYF. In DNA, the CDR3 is TGTGCCAGCAGGGGGGCCGCGGGGGACGACGAGCAGTACTTC.

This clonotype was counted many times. The CDR3 DNA reads as TGTGCCAGCAGCCCCCGGGCGAGTTCGGAGACCCAGTACTTC. Translated, it gives CASSPRASSETQYF. The genes are TRBV5-5 and TRBJ2-5, with D uncertain. This CDR3 has 14 residues. CDR1 is SGHKS and CDR2 is YYEKEE in the germline V gene (reference sequence). V was pared by 4 bases and J by 5 bases, with 15 bases between.

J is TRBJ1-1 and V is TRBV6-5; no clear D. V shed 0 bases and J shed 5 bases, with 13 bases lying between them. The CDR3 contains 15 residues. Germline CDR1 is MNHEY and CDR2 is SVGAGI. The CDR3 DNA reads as TGTGCCAGCAGTTACTCGACGGGTCTGTGGACTGAAGCTTTCTTT. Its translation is CASSYSTGLWTEAFF.

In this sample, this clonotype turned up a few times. The DNA for the CDR3 is TGTGCCAGCTCACCTACAGGGTCCTCTGGGGCCAACGTCCTGACTTTC. Protein: CASSPTGSSGANVLTF. The rearrangement uses TRBV18 and TRBJ2-6; tentatively, D is TRBD1 (6 bases). The CDR3 sequence is 16 residues long. The germline V gene encodes CDR1 KGHSH and CDR2 LQKENI. Between the trimmed V and J ends, which lost 3 bases and 0 bases, there was a span of 9 bases. The full variable domain, its missing parts supplied by reference TRBV18 and TRBJ2-6, is NAGVMQNPRHLVRRRGQEARLRCSPMKGHSHVYWYRQLPEEGLKFMVYLQKENIIDESGMPKERFSAEFPKEGPSILRIQQVVRGDSAAYFCASSPTGSSGANVLTFGAGSRLTVL.

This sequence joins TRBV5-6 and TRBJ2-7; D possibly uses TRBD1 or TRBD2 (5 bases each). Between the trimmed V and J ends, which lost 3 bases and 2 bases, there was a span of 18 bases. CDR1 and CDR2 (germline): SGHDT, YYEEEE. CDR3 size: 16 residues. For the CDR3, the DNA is TGTGCCAGCAGCTGGGCAGGACCTCGGGGCACCTACGAGCAGTACTTC. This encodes CASSWAGPRGTYEQYF.

The CDR3 loop reads CASSSGSLYNEQFF. CDR3 bases: TGTGCCAGCAGTTCGGGATCATTATACAATGAGCAGTTCTTC. The chain employs TRBV2 and TRBJ2-1, with D tentatively TRBD2 (5 bases). Germline lookup yields CDR1 SNHLY and CDR2 FYNNEI. Trimming removed 5 bases from V and 4 bases from J, with 12 bases in between. This CDR3 spans 14 amino acids. The whole variable domain, remainder taken from reference TRBV2 and TRBJ2-1, is EPEVTQTPSHQVTQMGQEVILRCVPISNHLYFYWYRQILGQKVEFLVSFYNNEISEKSEIFDDQFSVERPDGSNFTLKIRSTKLEDSAMYFCASSSGSLYNEQFFGPGTRLTVL.

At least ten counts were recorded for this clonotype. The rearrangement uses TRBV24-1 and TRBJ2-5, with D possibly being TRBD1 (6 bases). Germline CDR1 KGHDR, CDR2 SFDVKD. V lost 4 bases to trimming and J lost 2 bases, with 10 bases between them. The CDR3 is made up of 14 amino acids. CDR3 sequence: CATSDPDRQETQYF. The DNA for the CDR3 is TGTGCCACCAGTGACCCGGACAGACAAGAGACCCAGTACTTC.

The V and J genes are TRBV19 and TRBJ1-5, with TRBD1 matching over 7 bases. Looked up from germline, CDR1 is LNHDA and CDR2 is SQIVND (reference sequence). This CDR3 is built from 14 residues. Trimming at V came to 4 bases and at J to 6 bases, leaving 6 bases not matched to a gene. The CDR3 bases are TGTGCCAGTAGTAATGACAGGGAACTTCAGCCCCAGCATTTT. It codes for CASSNDRELQPQHF. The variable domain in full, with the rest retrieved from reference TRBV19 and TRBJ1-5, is DGGITQSPKYLFRKEGQNVTLSCEQNLNHDAMYWYRQDPGQGLRLIYYSQIVNDFQKGDIAEGYSVSREKKESFPLTVTSAQKNPTAFYLCASSNDRELQPQHFGDGTRLSIL.

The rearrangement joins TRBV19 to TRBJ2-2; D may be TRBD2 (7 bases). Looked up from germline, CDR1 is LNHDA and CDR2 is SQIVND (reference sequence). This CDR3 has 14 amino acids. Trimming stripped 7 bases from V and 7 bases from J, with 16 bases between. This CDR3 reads CASTLRGGYGELFF. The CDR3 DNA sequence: TGTGCCAGTACCCTTAGGGGGGGTTACGGGGAGCTGTTTTTT.

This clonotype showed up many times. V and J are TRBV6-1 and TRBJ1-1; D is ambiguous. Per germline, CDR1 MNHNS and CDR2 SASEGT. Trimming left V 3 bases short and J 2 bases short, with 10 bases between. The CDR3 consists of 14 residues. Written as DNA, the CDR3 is TGTGCCAGCAGTGATGGATCGGGAAACACTGAAGCTTTCTTT. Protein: CASSDGSGNTEAFF.

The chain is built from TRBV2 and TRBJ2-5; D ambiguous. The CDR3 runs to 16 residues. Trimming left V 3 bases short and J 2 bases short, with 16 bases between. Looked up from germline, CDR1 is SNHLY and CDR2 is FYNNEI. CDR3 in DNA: TGTGCCAGCAGTGAGTTGAGTGCAAACAATCAAGAGACCCAGTACTTC. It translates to CASSELSANNQETQYF.

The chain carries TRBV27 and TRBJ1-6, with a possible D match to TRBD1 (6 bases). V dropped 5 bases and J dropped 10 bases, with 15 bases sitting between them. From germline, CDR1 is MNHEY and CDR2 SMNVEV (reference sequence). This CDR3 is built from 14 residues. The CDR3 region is CASSPQGGRSPLHF. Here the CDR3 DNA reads TGTGCCAGCAGTCCACAGGGTGGTCGGTCACCCCTCCACTTT.

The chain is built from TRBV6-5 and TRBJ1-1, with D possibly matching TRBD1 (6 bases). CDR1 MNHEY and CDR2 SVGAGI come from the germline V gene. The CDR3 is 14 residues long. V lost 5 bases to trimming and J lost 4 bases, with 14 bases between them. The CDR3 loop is CASSHPGRGTEAFF. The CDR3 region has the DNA TGTGCCAGCAGTCACCCTGGCAGGGGCACTGAAGCTTTCTTT.

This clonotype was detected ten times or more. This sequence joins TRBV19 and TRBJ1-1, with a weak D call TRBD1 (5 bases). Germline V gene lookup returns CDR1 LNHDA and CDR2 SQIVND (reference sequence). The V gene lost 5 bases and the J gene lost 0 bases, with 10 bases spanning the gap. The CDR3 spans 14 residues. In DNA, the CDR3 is TGTGCCAGTAGTCAAGACAGACTGAACACTGAAGCTTTCTTT. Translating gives CASSQDRLNTEAFF.

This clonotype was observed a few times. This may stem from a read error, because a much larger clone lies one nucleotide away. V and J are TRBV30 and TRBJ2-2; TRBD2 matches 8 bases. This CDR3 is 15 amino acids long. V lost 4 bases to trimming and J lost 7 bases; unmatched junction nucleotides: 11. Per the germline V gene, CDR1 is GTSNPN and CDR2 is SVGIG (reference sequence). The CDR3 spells CAWTWISGKGGELFF. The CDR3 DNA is TGTGCCTGGACTTGGATTAGCGGGAAGGGCGGGGAGCTGTTTTTT.

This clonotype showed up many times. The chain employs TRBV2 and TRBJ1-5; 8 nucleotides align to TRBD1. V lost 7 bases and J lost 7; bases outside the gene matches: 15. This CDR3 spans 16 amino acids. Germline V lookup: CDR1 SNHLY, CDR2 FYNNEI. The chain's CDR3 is CASTPWDRRSRQPQHF. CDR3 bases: TGTGCCAGCACCCCCTGGGACAGGAGGTCGCGGCAGCCCCAGCATTTT.

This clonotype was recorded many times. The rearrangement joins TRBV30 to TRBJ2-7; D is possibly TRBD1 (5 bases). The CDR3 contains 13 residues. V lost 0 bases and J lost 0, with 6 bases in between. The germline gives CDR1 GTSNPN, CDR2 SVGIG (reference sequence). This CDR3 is CAWSVQGSYEQYF. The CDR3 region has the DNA TGTGCCTGGAGTGTCCAGGGCTCCTACGAGCAGTACTTC.

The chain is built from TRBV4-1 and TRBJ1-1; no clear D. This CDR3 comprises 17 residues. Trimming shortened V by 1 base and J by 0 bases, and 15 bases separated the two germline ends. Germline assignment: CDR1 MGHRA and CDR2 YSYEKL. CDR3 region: CASSQVGSGTMNTEAFF. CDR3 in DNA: TGCGCCAGCAGCCAAGTCGGGTCGGGAACCATGAACACTGAAGCTTTCTTT.

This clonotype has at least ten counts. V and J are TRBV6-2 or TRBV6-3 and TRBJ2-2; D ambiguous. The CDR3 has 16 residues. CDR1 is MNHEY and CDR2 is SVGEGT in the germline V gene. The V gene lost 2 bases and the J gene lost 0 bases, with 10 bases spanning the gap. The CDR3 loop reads CASSYTDNPNTGELFF. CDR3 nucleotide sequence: TGTGCCAGCAGTTACACCGACAATCCGAACACCGGGGAGCTGTTTTTT.